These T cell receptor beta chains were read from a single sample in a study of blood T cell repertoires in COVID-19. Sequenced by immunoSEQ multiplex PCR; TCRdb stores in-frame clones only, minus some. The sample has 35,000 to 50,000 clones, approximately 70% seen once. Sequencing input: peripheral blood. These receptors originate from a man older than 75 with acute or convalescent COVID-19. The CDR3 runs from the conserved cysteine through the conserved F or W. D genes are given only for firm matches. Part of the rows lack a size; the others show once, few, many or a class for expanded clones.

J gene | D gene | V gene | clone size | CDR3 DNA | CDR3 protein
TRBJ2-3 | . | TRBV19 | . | TGTGCCAGTAGTATTGGGGGGAGGAGCACAGATACGCAGTATTTT | CASSIGGRSTDTQYF
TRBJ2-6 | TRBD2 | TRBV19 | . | TGTGCCAGTAGTATTTCGTCAGGGAGGGGCTCTGGGGCCAACGTCCTGACTTTC | CASSISSGRGSGANVLTF
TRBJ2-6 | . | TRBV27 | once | TGTGCCAGCAGCCCCCCCGGAGCTCTCTCTGGGGCCAACGTCCTGACTTTC | CASSPPGALSGANVLTF
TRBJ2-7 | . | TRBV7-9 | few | TGTGCCAGCAGCTTAAACAGCTACGAGCAGTACTTC | CASSLNSYEQYF
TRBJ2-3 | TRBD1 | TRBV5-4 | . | TGTGCCAGCAGCCGTCCTGCGACAGGGAGCACAGATACGCAGTATTTT | CASSRPATGSTDTQYF
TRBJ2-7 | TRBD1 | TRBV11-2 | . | TGTGCCAGCACTGCCTTTCGGGACAGACCCTACGAGCAGTACTTC | CASTAFRDRPYEQYF
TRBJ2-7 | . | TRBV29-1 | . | TGCAGCGCCCAGGGACTTGGGAACGAGCAGTACTTC | CSAQGLGNEQYF
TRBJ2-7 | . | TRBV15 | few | TGTGCCACCAGCAGAGAGGGAGGTTTTGACGAGCAGTACTTC | CATSREGGFDEQYF
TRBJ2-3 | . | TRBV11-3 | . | TGTGCCAGCAGCCAGGGCCTGATTCCAGATACGCAGTATTTT | CASSQGLIPDTQYF
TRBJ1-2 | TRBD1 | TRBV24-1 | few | TGTGCCACCAGTGATGTAGACAGGGCCTATGGCTACACCTTC | CATSDVDRAYGYTF
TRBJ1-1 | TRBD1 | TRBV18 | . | TGTGCCAGCTCACCTTTCAGGGACAGTGAAGCTTTCTTT | CASSPFRDSEAFF
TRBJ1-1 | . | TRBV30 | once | TGTGCCTGGAGAGCCCTTGCCGTGACTGAAGCTTTCTTT | CAWRALAVTEAFF
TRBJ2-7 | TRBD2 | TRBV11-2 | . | TGTGCCAGCAGCCTCGGGACTAGCGGCGAGCAGTACTTC | CASSLGTSGEQYF
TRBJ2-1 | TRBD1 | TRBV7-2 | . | TGTGCCAGCAGGCCGACAGGGTACAATGAGCAGTTCTTC | CASRPTGYNEQFF
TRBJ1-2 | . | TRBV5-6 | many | TGTGCCAGCAGCTTGGTGACAAGTAGTAAATTCTATGGCTACACCTTC | CASSLVTSSKFYGYTF
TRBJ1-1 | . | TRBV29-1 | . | TGCAGCGTTGAGGTCGGGACTGAAGCTTTCTTT | CSVEVGTEAFF
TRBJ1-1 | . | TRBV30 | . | TGTGCCTGGATGTGGGGGGGAGGGATCTCTGAAGCTTTCTTT | CAWMWGGGISEAFF
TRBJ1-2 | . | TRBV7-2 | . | TGTGCCAGCAGCTTGGTGGGAGGAGCCCATGGCTACACCTTC | CASSLVGGAHGYTF
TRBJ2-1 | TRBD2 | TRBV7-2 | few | TGTGCCAGCACCGGACTAGCGGGAGATGGTGAGCAGTTCTTC | CASTGLAGDGEQFF
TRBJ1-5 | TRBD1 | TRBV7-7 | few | TGTGCTAGCAGCTTCGCTGGGGCTAATAAGGGACAGGGGCTTAATCAGCCCCAGCATTTT | CASSFAGANKGQGLNQPQHF
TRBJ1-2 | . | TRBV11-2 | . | TGTGCCAGCAGCTTAGATCTCGGGGGAAGCTATGGCTACACCTTC | CASSLDLGGSYGYTF
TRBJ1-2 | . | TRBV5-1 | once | TGCGCCAGCAGACCGGACAGCGACTATGGCTACACCTTC | CASRPDSDYGYTF
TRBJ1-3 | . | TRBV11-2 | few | TGTGCCAGCAGCTTACCGGACGCGGGCTCTGGAAACACCATATATTTT | CASSLPDAGSGNTIYF
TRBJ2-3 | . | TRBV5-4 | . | TGTGCCAGCAGTTCCAAGACAACGGGAGCCGGGACAGATACGCAGTATTTT | CASSSKTTGAGTDTQYF
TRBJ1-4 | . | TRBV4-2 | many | TGTGCCAGCAGCCTATATCGAGCAACTAATGAAAAACTGTTTTTT | CASSLYRATNEKLFF
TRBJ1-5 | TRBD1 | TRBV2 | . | TGTGCCAGCAGTGAAGAGCGACAGGGATATCAGCCCCAGCATTTT | CASSEERQGYQPQHF
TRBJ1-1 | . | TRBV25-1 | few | TGTGCCAGCACTGGGGGGACTTTTTCCGGGGCTGAAGCTTTCTTT | CASTGGTFSGAEAFF
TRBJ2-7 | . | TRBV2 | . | TGTGCCAGCGAACCCGGGGGTGACTACGAGCAGTACTTC | CASEPGGDYEQYF
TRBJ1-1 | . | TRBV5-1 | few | TGCGCCAGCAGCATAAGTGGACAGTTGAACACTGAAGCTTTCTTT | CASSISGQLNTEAFF
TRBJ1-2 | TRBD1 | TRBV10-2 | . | TGCGCCAGCAGAGGACAGGGGGATTATGGCTACACCTTC | CASRGQGDYGYTF
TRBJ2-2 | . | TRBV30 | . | TGTGCCTGGGGGGGGCAGGGGAATACCGGGGAGCTGTTTTTT | CAWGGQGNTGELFF
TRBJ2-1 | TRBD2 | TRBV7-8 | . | TGTGCCAGCAGCCGACTAGCGGGAGGAATGAATGAGCAGTTCTTC | CASSRLAGGMNEQFF
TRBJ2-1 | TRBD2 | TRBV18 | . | TGTGCCAGCTCACCACTTTTCGGGACTAGCGGGGGGCCGGGGAATGAGCAGTTCTTC | CASSPLFGTSGGPGNEQFF
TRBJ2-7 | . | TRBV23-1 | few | TGCGCCAGCAGTCACTTGACAGGACACCACTACGAGCAGTACTTC | CASSHLTGHHYEQYF
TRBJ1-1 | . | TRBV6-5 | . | TGTGCCGGCACGCAGAACATGAACACTGAAGCTTTCTTT | CAGTQNMNTEAFF
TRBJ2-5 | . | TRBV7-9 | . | TGTGCCAGCAGCTTAAGCGTATCGGAAGAGACCCAGTACTTC | CASSLSVSEETQYF
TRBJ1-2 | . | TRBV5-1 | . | TGCGCCAGCAGCCCGGACAGAAATGGCTACACCTTC | CASSPDRNGYTF
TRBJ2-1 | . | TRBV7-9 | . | TGTGCCAGCAACCGAGGACAGCGTGGAAATGAGCAGTTCTTC | CASNRGQRGNEQFF
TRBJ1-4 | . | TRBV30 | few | TGTGCCTGGAGTGCGGCAACTAATGAAAAACTGTTTTTT | CAWSAATNEKLFF
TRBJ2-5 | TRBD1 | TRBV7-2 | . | TGTGCCAGCAGCTTAGGGGACAGGGGGCGCCAAGAGACCCAGTACTTC | CASSLGDRGRQETQYF
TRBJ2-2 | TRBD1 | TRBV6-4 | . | TGTGCCAGCAGTGACACAGGGGACACCGGGGAGCTGTTTTTT | CASSDTGDTGELFF
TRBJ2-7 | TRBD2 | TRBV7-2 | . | TGTGCCAGCAGTCACCGACTAGCGGGAAGCTACGAGCAGTACTTC | CASSHRLAGSYEQYF
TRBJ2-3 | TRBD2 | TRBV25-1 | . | TGTGCCAGCAGCCCGAGGTGGGCGGGAGGGTCAGATACGCAGTATTTT | CASSPRWAGGSDTQYF
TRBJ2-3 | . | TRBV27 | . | TGTGCCAGCAGTTTAGCTGCAGGTTACACAGATACGCAGTATTTT | CASSLAAGYTDTQYF
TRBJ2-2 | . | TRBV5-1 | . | TGCGCCAGCAGCACCGACAGTCTAGACACCGGGGAGCTGTTTTTT | CASSTDSLDTGELFF
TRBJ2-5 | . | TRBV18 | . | TGTGCCAGCTCCCCTTCCACAGGCCACCAAGAGACCCAGTACTTC | CASSPSTGHQETQYF
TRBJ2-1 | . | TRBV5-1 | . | TGCGCCAGCAGCCCGGGGGGCTTGAATGAGCAGTTCTTC | CASSPGGLNEQFF
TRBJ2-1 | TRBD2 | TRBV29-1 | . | TGCAGCGTTGAAGATCCGGTAGCGGGAGTCGATGAGCAGTTCTTC | CSVEDPVAGVDEQFF